The table lists the clone carrying this T cell receptor (beta chain) with many counts. Its target is not known. This sample was included in a study of T-cell memory formation after mild COVID-19. Study context: Most TCR clusters belonged to a single donor.

With 2 bases clipped from V and 4 bases from J, the junction kept 5 bases outside the gene matches. The CDR3 is 16 residues long. Germline CDR1 reads MGHDK; CDR2 reads SYGVNS. Study-level results: SARS-CoV-2 specificity was not confirmed for second-wave clones peaking on day 37. Contracting clones, day 15 to 85, had balanced CD4/CD8, and later expanders favored CD4+.

TCRdb used MiXCR to reprocess the 5' RACE reads, holding one entry per CDR3 protein. Of 540,000 or so distinct CDR3 sequences listed, roughly 22% were seen once; the top ten hold around 13%. This sequence originates from an adult woman who had mild COVID-19 (a few samples of this study predate the infection). Cell type and time point are not known. J is TRBJ2-6 and V is TRBV25-1, with 7 bases matching TRBD2. Sequenced sample: PBMCs or a T cell subset sorted from them (not recorded which). The CDR3 protein is CASSEQGGRGANVLTF. The CDR3 nucleotides read TGTGCCAGCAGTGAACAGGGAGGGAGAGGGGCCAACGTCCTGACTTTC.